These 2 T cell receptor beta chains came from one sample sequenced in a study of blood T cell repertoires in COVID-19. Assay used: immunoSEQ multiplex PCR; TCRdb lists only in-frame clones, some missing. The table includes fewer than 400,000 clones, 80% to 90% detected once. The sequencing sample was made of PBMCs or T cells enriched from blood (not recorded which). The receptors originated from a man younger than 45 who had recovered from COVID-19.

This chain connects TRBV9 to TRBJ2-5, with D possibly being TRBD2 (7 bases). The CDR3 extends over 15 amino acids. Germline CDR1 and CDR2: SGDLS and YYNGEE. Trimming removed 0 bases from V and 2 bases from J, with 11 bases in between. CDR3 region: CASSVVGGLQETQYF. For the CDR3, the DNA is TGTGCCAGCAGCGTAGTGGGGGGGCTACAAGAGACCCAGTACTTC. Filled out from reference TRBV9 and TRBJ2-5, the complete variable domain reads DSGVTQTPKHLITATGQRVTLRCSPRSGDLSVYWYQQSLDQGLQFLIQYYNGEERAKGNILERFSAQQFPDLHSELNLSSLELGDSALYFCASSVVGGLQETQYFGPGTRLLVL.

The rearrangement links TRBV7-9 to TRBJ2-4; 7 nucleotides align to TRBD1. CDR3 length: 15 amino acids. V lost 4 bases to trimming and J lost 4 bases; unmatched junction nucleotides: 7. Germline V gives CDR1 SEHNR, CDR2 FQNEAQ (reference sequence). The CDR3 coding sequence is TGTGCCAGCAGCTACTCCGGGACAGTTAAAAACATTCAGTACTTC. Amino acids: CASSYSGTVKNIQYF.